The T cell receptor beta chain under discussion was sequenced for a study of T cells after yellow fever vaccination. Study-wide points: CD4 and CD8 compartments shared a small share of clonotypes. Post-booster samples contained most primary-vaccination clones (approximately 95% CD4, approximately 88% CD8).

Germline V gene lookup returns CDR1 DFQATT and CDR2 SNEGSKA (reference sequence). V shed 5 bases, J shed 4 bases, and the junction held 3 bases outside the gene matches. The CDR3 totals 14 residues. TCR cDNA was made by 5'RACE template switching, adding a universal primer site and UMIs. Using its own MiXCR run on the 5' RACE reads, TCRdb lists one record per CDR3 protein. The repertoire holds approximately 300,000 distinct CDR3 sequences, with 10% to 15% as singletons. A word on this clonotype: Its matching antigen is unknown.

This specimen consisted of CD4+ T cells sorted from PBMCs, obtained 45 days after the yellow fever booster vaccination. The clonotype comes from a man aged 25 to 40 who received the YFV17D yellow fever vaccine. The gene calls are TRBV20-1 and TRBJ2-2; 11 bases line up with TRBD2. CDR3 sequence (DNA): TGCAGTGCTCCAACTAGCGGGAGCACCGGGGAGCTGTTTTTT. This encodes CSAPTSGSTGELFF.